Many counts were recorded for the clone carrying this TCR beta chain. What it recognizes is unknown. The sample's time point: newly diagnosed GD, antithyroid drugs for less than 3 months. PBMC-extracted RNA yielded the TCR library. This sample is drawn from a study of regulatory T cells in long-lasting Graves disease. Study summary: Those Graves' patients who were newly diagnosed had been on antithyroid drugs under 3 months. General study points: TRBV28, TRBJ1-2 and TRBJ2-5 were favored in persistent disease. Persistent patients had a count of shared public clonotypes (more than 2,500) that exceeded that of new patients (approximately 920).

Germline V gene sequence: CDR1 SGHDT, CDR2 YYEEEE. V lost 3 bases and J lost 7, with 11 bases in between. The CDR3 covers 12 residues. To make TCR beta libraries, researchers used iRepertoire HTBI primers and Arm-PCR of CDR3 regions. In the original processing: Identified segments across samples numbered some 62 TRBV and over 13 TRBJ. TCRdb processed the multiplex PCR reads anew with MiXCR; each CDR3 protein has one entry. TCRdb, not the authors, supplied the V and J calls. The table records around 400,000 distinct CDR3 sequences, 15% of them present only once. V gene TRBV5-6 combines with J gene TRBJ2-7, with D unresolved. The TCR originated in a female donor with Graves disease. Sequenced material: peripheral blood mononuclear cells (PBMCs), taken at new diagnosis, from a patient treated with antithyroid drugs. CDR3 DNA: TGTGCCAGCAGCTGGGCAGGTTTAGAGCAGTACTTC. Its translation is CASSWAGLEQYF.